This T cell receptor beta chain was sequenced in a study of T cell repertoires in cytomegalovirus infection. The CDR3 loop spans 17 amino acids. CDR1 and CDR2 from the germline V gene are SSHAT and FNYEAQ (reference sequence). Study-level results: Across the ex vivo response, the dominant clonotypes were HLA-C-restricted CMV-specific TCR beta clonotypes.

TCRdb itself ran the reads through MiXCR, one entry per CDR3 protein. The table has 750,000 to 900,000 distinct CDR3 sequences, under 35% seen once. This clonotype was observed many times. The target antigen is unknown. Germline is not matched at one junction end, which may reflect a read error. This TCR was recovered from a human donor in good health (CMV status not recorded). Some clones in this sample may be carry-over from other donors' samples. Here the sequenced sample was cultured CD8+ T cells from PBMCs, taken from culture after CMV antigen stimulation. V and J are TRBV7-7 and TRBJ2-5, with 10 bases aligning to TRBD1. The CDR3 DNA reads TGTGCTAGCAGCCTGGGACAGGGGACCGACACTTTAGAGACCCAGTACTTC. As protein: CASSLGQGTDTLETQYF.